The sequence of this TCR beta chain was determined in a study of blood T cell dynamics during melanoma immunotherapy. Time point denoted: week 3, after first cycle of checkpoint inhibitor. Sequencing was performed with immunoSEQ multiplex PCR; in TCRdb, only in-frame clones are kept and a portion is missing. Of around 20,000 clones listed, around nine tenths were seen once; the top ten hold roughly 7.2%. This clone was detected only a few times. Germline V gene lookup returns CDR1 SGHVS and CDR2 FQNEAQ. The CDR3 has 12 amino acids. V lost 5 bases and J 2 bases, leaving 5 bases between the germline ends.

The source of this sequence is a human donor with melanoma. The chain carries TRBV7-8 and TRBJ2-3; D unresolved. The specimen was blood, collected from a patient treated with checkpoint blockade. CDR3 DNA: TGTGCCAGCAGCCCTGTCACAGATACGCAGTATTTT. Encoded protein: CASSPVTDTQYF. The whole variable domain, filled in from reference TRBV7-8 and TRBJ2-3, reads GAGVSQSPRYKVAKRGQDVALRCDPISGHVSLFWYQQALGQGPEFLTYFQNEAQLDKSGLPSDRFFAERPEGSVSTLKIQRTQQEDSAVYLCASSPVTDTQYFGPGTRLTVL.